What follows are 29 T cell receptor beta chains derived from one specimen sequenced in a study of blood T cell repertoires in COVID-19. Data came from immunoSEQ multiplex PCR; TCRdb stores just in-frame clones and leaves some out. The sample shows roughly 190,000 clones, roughly 76% of them seen only once. The specimen was peripheral blood. The origin of the receptors is a woman in her 40s with COVID-19, enrolled during active disease.

The genes are TRBV3-1 (or the pseudogene TRBV3-2) and TRBJ2-3, with 9 bases lining up with TRBD2. The CDR3 contains 17 residues. Germline lookup yields CDR1 LGHDT and CDR2 YNNKEL (reference sequence). V trimming: 0 bases; J trimming: 4 bases; junction bases outside the gene matches: 8. The chain's CDR3 is CASSQETLAGVSDTQYF. CDR3 in DNA: TGTGCCAGCAGCCAAGAGACATTAGCGGGAGTTTCAGATACGCAGTATTTT.

The chain uses TRBV6-5 and TRBJ1-5; maybe TRBD1 (5 bases). CDR3 length equals 13 residues. Germline CDR1 is MNHEY and CDR2 is SVGAGI. V lost 7 bases, J lost 5 bases, and 12 bases lay in between. In nucleotides, the CDR3 is TGTGCCAGCACCCCGGGGGGGTATCAGCCCCAGCATTTT. Its protein is CASTPGGYQPQHF.

This rearrangement joins TRBV11-2 to TRBJ2-2, with 9 bases fitting TRBD2. Germline assignment: CDR1 SGHAT and CDR2 FQNNGV. This CDR3 is built from 16 residues. V was pared by 4 bases and J by 3 bases, with 6 bases of the junction left unmatched. The CDR3 DNA follows: TGTGCCAGCAGCTCCCTAGCGGGACTCGACACCGGGGAGCTGTTTTTT. Protein: CASSSLAGLDTGELFF. The full variable domain, with the rest looked up from reference TRBV11-2 and TRBJ2-2, is EAGVAQSPRYKIIEKRQSVAFWCNPISGHATLYWYQQILGQGPKLLIQFQNNGVVDDSQLPKDRFSAERLKGVDSTLKIQPAKLEDSAVYLCASSSLAGLDTGELFFGEGSRLTVL.

The DNA for the CDR3 is TGTGCCAGCAGCCAAGACAGGGTCCGCCACGAGCAGTACTTC. Amino acid sequence: CASSQDRVRHEQYF. This chain links TRBV3-1 (or the pseudogene TRBV3-2) with TRBJ2-7; tentatively, D is TRBD1 (5 bases). CDR3 length: 14 residues. Trimming left V 0 bases short and J 5 bases short, with 11 bases between. Germline loops: CDR1 LGHDT, CDR2 YNNKEL (reference sequence).

The rearrangement links TRBV19 to TRBJ2-3, with TRBD1 matching 7 bases. CDR3 length equals 14 residues. Germline lookup yields CDR1 LNHDA and CDR2 SQIVND (reference sequence). The J segment lost 1 base and the V segment lost 5 bases, leaving 3 bases of the junction unmatched. Here the CDR3 DNA reads TGTGCCAGTAGTTTTCAGGGGGGCACAGATACGCAGTATTTT. Translating gives CASSFQGGTDTQYF.

V and J are TRBV11-3 and TRBJ2-1; D not certain. Germline V gene lookup returns CDR1 SGHNT and CDR2 YENEEA. V was pared by 5 bases and J by 5 bases, with 13 bases between. CDR3 length equals 14 residues. This CDR3 reads CASSQSPAHNEQFF. CDR3 bases: TGTGCCAGCAGCCAATCCCCTGCGCACAATGAGCAGTTCTTC.

This clone was seen once. The chain has TRBV7-3 and TRBJ2-1; no firm D call. The CDR3 has 15 residues. Trimming stripped 2 bases from V and 3 bases from J, with 11 bases between. Germline loops: CDR1 SGHTA, CDR2 FQGTGA. CDR3 in amino acids: CASSLSLRGYNEQFF. CDR3 nucleotide sequence: TGTGCCAGCAGCTTATCTCTGCGAGGCTACAATGAGCAGTTCTTC.

This chain joins TRBV12-5 and TRBJ2-1, with TRBD2 identical over 11 bases. CDR1 and CDR2 from the germline V gene are LGHNT and FRNRAP. CDR3 length equals 14 residues. V gave up 6 bases and J gave up 9 bases; unmatched junction bases: 7. The CDR3 protein is CASGELAGGGEQFF. The CDR3 region has the DNA TGTGCTAGTGGAGAGCTAGCGGGGGGAGGTGAGCAGTTCTTC.

The chain recombines TRBV28 with TRBJ2-2; 9 bases match TRBD1. From germline, CDR1 is MDHEN and CDR2 SYDVKM. The CDR3 covers 16 residues. The V segment lost 6 bases and the J segment 3 bases; nucleotides outside the gene matches: 8. CDR3 coding DNA: TGTGCCAGCAGCGCCTCCGGGACAGGGCACACCGGGGAGCTGTTTTTT. As protein: CASSASGTGHTGELFF.

This chain links TRBV11-2 with TRBJ2-1, with 12 nucleotides matching TRBD2. There are 16 residues in the CDR3. J was trimmed by 2 bases and V by 5 bases; bases with no gene match: 4. Germline CDR1 reads SGHAT; CDR2 reads FQNNGV. In DNA form, the CDR3 reads TGTGCCAGCAGCAAACGGACTAGCGGGACCTACAATGAGCAGTTCTTC. Encoded protein: CASSKRTSGTYNEQFF.

The J gene is TRBJ2-7, the V gene TRBV30; D may be TRBD1 (5 bases). The germline CDR1 and CDR2 sequences are GTSNPN and SVGIG (reference sequence). This CDR3 is 13 amino acids long. V was pared by 0 bases and J by 5 bases, with 11 bases between. DNA for the CDR3: TGTGCCTGGAGTGTAACCCAGGGCAACGAGCAGTACGTC. This sequence encodes CAWSVTQGNEQYV.

V usage is TRBV7-9 and J usage is TRBJ2-5; a weak D match, TRBD1 (5 bases). Germline V gene data show CDR1 as SEHNR and CDR2 as FQNEAQ (reference sequence). Trimming pared 1 base from V and 1 base from J, leaving 10 bases between. The CDR3 has 15 residues. The CDR3, as DNA: TGTGCCAGCAGCTTAGTTCAGGGCGTCCAAGAGACCCAGTACTTC. Translating gives CASSLVQGVQETQYF. Full variable domain (missing parts from reference TRBV7-9 and TRBJ2-5): DTGVSQNPRHKITKRGQNVTFRCDPISEHNRLYWYRQTLGQGPEFLTYFQNEAQLEKSRLLSDRFSAERPKGSFSTLEIQRTEQGDSAMYLCASSLVQGVQETQYFGPGTRLLVL.

The J gene is TRBJ1-2, the V gene TRBV7-2; D gene unclear. Germline V gene data show CDR1 as SGHTA and CDR2 as FQGNSA. V was clipped by 4 bases and J by 8 bases, with 14 bases between them. This CDR3 contains 13 residues. The CDR3 here is CASSYPSSPGYTF. CDR3 DNA sequence: TGTGCCAGCAGCTACCCGAGTAGTCCCGGCTACACCTTC.

This chain connects TRBV3-1 (or the pseudogene TRBV3-2) to TRBJ2-3, with a tentative D call TRBD2 (6 bases). Trimming removed 1 base at V and 5 bases at J, with 10 bases between. The CDR3 has 14 amino acids. Germline V gives CDR1 LGHDT, CDR2 YNNKEL (reference sequence). CDR3 DNA sequence: TGTGCCAGCAGCCAAGGGGGGGAGGTAGATACGCAGTATTTT. The encoded protein is CASSQGGEVDTQYF.

There are a few counts of this clone. Other DNA sequences from this sample encode an identical CDR3 as well. This chain joins TRBV9 and TRBJ2-3; no definite D call. Trimming pared 2 bases from V and 4 bases from J, leaving 5 bases between. This CDR3 contains 12 residues. Germline CDR1 is SGDLS and CDR2 is YYNGEE. CDR3 sequence reads: CASSVGPDTQYF. Here the CDR3 DNA reads TGTGCCAGCAGCGTGGGCCCAGATACGCAGTATTTT.

This clone was counted many times. The chain links TRBV6-4 to TRBJ2-2, with 11 bases matching TRBD1. Germline V lookup: CDR1 MRHNA, CDR2 SNTAGT. The CDR3 totals 15 residues. Trimming removed 3 bases from V and 4 bases from J; junction bases left unmatched: 1. Written as DNA, the CDR3 is TGTGCCAGCAGTGAGGGGACAGGGGGCACCGGGGAGCTGTTTTTT. Encoded protein: CASSEGTGGTGELFF.

As concerns this clone: This sample includes further DNA sequences coding for the same CDR3. This chain joins TRBV6-5 and TRBJ1-5; D may be TRBD1 (5 bases). CDR1 MNHEY and CDR2 SVGAGI come from the germline V gene. V lost 0 bases, J lost 7 bases, and 7 bases lay in between. The CDR3 has 13 amino acids. The CDR3 reads CASSYSGAQPQHF. The CDR3 nucleotides read TGTGCCAGCAGTTACTCAGGGGCCCAGCCCCAGCATTTT.

The chain is built from TRBV6-4 and TRBJ2-1; 10 positions match TRBD2. Germline assignment: CDR1 MRHNA and CDR2 SNTAGT. This CDR3 contains 16 residues. The V and J ends lost 1 base and 7 bases, in that order; junction bases with no gene match: 7. The CDR3 bases are TGTGCCAGCAGTGACTATGAGGGACTAGCGAAGAATGAGCAGTTCTTC. It yields the protein CASSDYEGLAKNEQFF.

This clone occurred a few times. V is TRBV28 and J is TRBJ2-7; TRBD1 matches 7 bases. V trimming: 7 bases; J trimming: 4 bases; junction bases outside the gene matches: 7. The length of the CDR3 is 13 residues. CDR1 is MDHEN and CDR2 is SYDVKM in the germline V gene. CDR3 sequence (DNA): TGTGCCAGCACGTTAGGGGGCGGGTACGAGCAGTACTTC. Protein product: CASTLGGGYEQYF.

This clone occurred once. The chain recombines TRBV14 with TRBJ1-1; D is undetermined. This CDR3 has 14 residues. Germline-derived CDR1 and CDR2 are SGHDN and FVKESK. Trimming took off 1 base at V and 1 base at J, with 7 bases between the two ends. The CDR3 reads CASSQGQANTEAFF. The CDR3 DNA sequence: TGTGCCAGCAGCCAAGGTCAGGCGAACACTGAAGCTTTCTTT.

J is TRBJ1-3 and V is TRBV29-1; unclear D gene. V lost 5 bases, J lost 0 bases, and 5 bases lay in between. The germline V gene encodes CDR1 SQVTM and CDR2 ANQGSEA. This CDR3 contains 12 residues. The CDR3 DNA reads as TGCAGCGTTTTAGTCTCTGGAAACACCATATATTTT. It is translated as CSVLVSGNTIYF.

The chain employs TRBV5-1 and TRBJ2-7, with D unclear. The V end was cut by 3 bases, the J end by 5 bases, with 18 bases between. Germline V gene sequence: CDR1 SGHRS, CDR2 YFSETQ. The CDR3 is made up of 15 amino acids. The CDR3 loop is CASSSGSAKLDEQYF. The CDR3 DNA is TGCGCCAGCAGCTCCGGGTCGGCCAAACTCGACGAGCAGTACTTC. Using reference TRBV5-1 and TRBJ2-7 for the parts outside the CDR3, the full variable domain is KAGVTQTPRYLIKTRGQQVTLSCSPISGHRSVSWYQQTPGQGLQFLFEYFSETQRNKGNFPGRFSGRQFSNSRSEMNVSTLELGDSALYLCASSSGSAKLDEQYFGPGTRLTVT.

This chain joins TRBV5-6 and TRBJ1-1; D gene uncertain. Germline assignment: CDR1 SGHDT and CDR2 YYEEEE. This CDR3 contains 15 residues. V was cut by 5 bases and J by 1 base, with 15 bases left in between. DNA for the CDR3: TGTGCCAGCAGTTACAAATCCAGAGGGAACACTGAAGCTTTCTTT. Translating gives CASSYKSRGNTEAFF.

This clone appeared a single time. V gene TRBV27 combines with J gene TRBJ1-5, with 9 bases lining up with TRBD1. The length of the CDR3 is 17 residues. Germline CDR1 is MNHEY and CDR2 is SMNVEV (reference sequence). The V segment lost 1 base and the J segment 4 bases; nucleotides outside the gene matches: 8. For the CDR3, the DNA is TGTGCCAGCAGTTTATGGGGACAGGGAAGAAAAAATCAGCCCCAGCATTTT. Encoded protein: CASSLWGQGRKNQPQHF.

In its sample, this clone was seen a few times. The chain joins TRBV12-3 or TRBV12-4 to TRBJ1-2, with D unclear. Trimming left V 2 bases short and J 1 base short, with 5 bases between. The CDR3 consists of 13 residues. CDR3 residues: CASSLQVNYGYTF. CDR3 coding DNA: TGTGCCAGCAGTTTACAGGTTAACTATGGCTACACCTTC.

The chain employs TRBV9 and TRBJ1-3; weak D call: TRBD1 (6 bases). Trimming cost V 4 bases and J 0 bases, with 17 bases left between them. The CDR3 spans 17 residues. Germline values: CDR1 SGDLS, CDR2 YYNGEE. CDR3 sequence: CASSITTGDGSGNTIYF. Here the CDR3 DNA reads TGTGCCAGCAGCATCACGACAGGTGACGGCTCTGGAAACACCATATATTTT.

V gene TRBV14 combines with J gene TRBJ2-2, with TRBD2 matching over 7 bases. V was pared by 6 bases and J by 2 bases, with 3 bases of the junction left unmatched. This CDR3 is built from 14 residues. Germline assignment: CDR1 SGHDN and CDR2 FVKESK. The CDR3 region is CASRASGNTGELFF. The CDR3 bases are TGTGCCAGCAGGGCTAGCGGAAACACCGGGGAGCTGTTTTTT.

V gene TRBV2 combines with J gene TRBJ1-4, with D perhaps matching TRBD1 (6 bases). Germline loops: CDR1 SNHLY, CDR2 FYNNEI. Trimming pared 4 bases from V and 8 bases from J, leaving 17 bases between. The length of the CDR3 is 15 residues. The CDR3 region has the DNA TGTGCCAGCAGTGTTTTATCAGGGGAAGGCGAAAAACTGTTTTTT. It is translated as CASSVLSGEGEKLFF.

The CDR3 DNA follows: TGTGCCAGCAGCTTGGGCGGGACAGTCACCTACGAGCAGTACTTC. Protein: CASSLGGTVTYEQYF. The chain has TRBV11-2 and TRBJ2-7; tentative D call: TRBD1 (7 bases). Germline V CDR1 and CDR2: SGHAT, FQNNGV. The CDR3 length is 15 residues. Trimming stripped 3 bases from V and 2 bases from J, with 14 bases between.